This TCR beta chain derives from a study of immune evolution from preneoplasia to lung adenocarcinoma. The wider study: HLA loss of heterozygosity: 7% AIS, about 15% MIA, over 30% ADC, none AAH. Study-wide results and limits: KRAS-mutant nodules had the highest T cell clonality.

Note on this clone: What it binds is unknown.

Each case's diagnosis was confirmed by two pathologists on H&E. The ends were cut back, 2 bases at V and 11 bases at J, with 15 bases in the middle. CDR1 and CDR2 from the germline V gene are MNHNS and SASEGT. The length of the CDR3 is 13 residues. Using immunoSEQ multiplex PCR, the repertoire was profiled, and TCRdb retains in-frame clones only, with some absent. This sample yields several thousand clones, of which about 86% are seen a single time; 3.2% belongs to the top ten. The genes are TRBV6-1 and TRBJ1-1; D call uncertain. Material: FFPE minimally invasive lung adenocarcinoma tissue. The source of this sequence is a person in their 70s with lung adenocarcinoma. CDR3 residues: CASSENAIGGAFF. DNA of the CDR3: TGTGCCAGCAGTGAAAACGCTATCGGAGGGGCTTTCTTT.